This T cell receptor beta chain derives from a study of cytomegalovirus exposure and HLA in healthy donors. Primers: 60 Vbeta forward and 13 Jbeta reverse. Profiling relied on immunoSEQ multiplex PCR, and the TCRdb table lists in-frame clones only, not all of them. The sample lists some 120,000 clones, around 64% occurring once. Findings of the study overall: Follow-up analysis seemed to connect common viral pathogens with several of the most significant clusters identified.

Turning to this clone: Its antigen remains unidentified.

There are 15 residues in the CDR3. The J segment lost 2 bases and the V segment lost 2 bases, leaving 2 bases of the junction unmatched. Germline CDR1 WSHSY, CDR2 SAAADI. The sequenced sample consisted of PBMCs. V usage is TRBV10-2 and J usage is TRBJ1-4; 7 positions agree with TRBD1. The TCR originated in a woman aged 25 to 39 in good health and CMV-seronegative. The CDR3 spells CASSEQGQTNEKLFF. As DNA, the CDR3 is TGCGCCAGCAGTGAGCAGGGACAGACTAATGAAAAACTGTTTTTT.